The T cell receptor (beta chain) described here comes from a study of identifying expanded T cells in peripheral blood (dated by TCRdb to the late 2010s). A note on the overall study: Technical replicates were generated by sequencing separate aliquots of the same genomic DNA pool, with four replicates compared pairwise. On the study overall, not on this receptor specifically: Approximately 1.1 differentially abundant clones were flagged by the binomial model between technical replicates, whereas about 15 and 19 were flagged over around two weeks and four weeks, respectively. The authors expected that over much longer intervals, such as months to years, biological variance in healthy repertoires might increase even further. For all healthy donors, the variance in clone template counts between approximately 2-week samples rose significantly as total template count increased. Across all healthy-donor time intervals, the beta-binomial model significantly cut both the number of clones called differentially abundant and the false-positive rate.

The table lists this clone with a count of one. Its antigen is unknown. No base quality information exists; no much larger clone differs at one position. During the collection period, no immune events, such as infections, were documented for the healthy donors. Blood repertoires from healthy donors were used as a training cohort for calibrating time-dependent variance in a beta-binomial model of differential abundance of T-cell clones. The training cohort was composed of 10 or so healthy donors, 3 female and 7 male. Donor ages ranged from roughly 25 to 65 years, with an average of around 45 years. Obtained from a commercial supplier, whole blood was collected from each healthy donor at three time points set around 14 days apart. Genomic DNA was extracted from unsorted whole blood for immunosequencing. The CDR3 goes from the cysteine to the phenylalanine over 15 residues. Kept here is only the CDR3 DNA, which spans 45 bases and is read in frame from base 1. At the junction V is shortened by 4 bases and J by 10 bases, with 21 bases in between. The germline V gene supplies CDR1 SGHTS and CDR2 YDEGEE.

The immunoSEQ Assay, which uses bias-controlled multiplex PCR amplification of genomic DNA, was used to profile TCRbeta CDR3 regions. Regarding the original processing steps: To quantify the absolute abundance of each unique TCRbeta CDR3 region, the sequences were collapsed and filtered. Differential abundance was tested with a binomial (Fisher-equivalent) model and with a beta-binomial model adding time-dependent variance fitted from healthy donors. Any clone with fewer than 5 combined templates was excluded, and a clone was called differentially abundant if its Benjamini-Hochberg FDR was below 0.01. In the beta-binomial model, variance was expressed as a function of the total template count across the two samples, in the form v = (b*log(k)+a)^2. The immuneACCESS repertoire file appears here via TCRdb, limited to in-frame rearrangements. These files lack a portion of the clones; in checked studies, under half of the deficit traces to unresolved V genes, and the cause of the others is not known. Clonal size and the V and J genes are those of that table, whereas D and trimming came from the DNA. The sample table contains 85,000 to 100,000 clones; only one count was recorded for more than 70% of them. Of the sample, approximately 4% falls within the top ten clones.

The TCR comes from a person aged 18-69 years in good health. Material for sequencing was blood. The chain joins TRBV5-8 to TRBJ2-1; too little of a D gene remains to name it. The nucleotide sequence is TGTGCCAGCAGCCTGGCTACAGCCTACTTATCGGAGCAGTTCTTC. Its translation is CASSLATAYLSEQFF.